Given below is one T cell receptor (beta chain) in context. Its cognate antigen is unknown. Method: immunoSEQ multiplex PCR; TCRdb's copy keeps in-frame clones and lacks some. The sample yields 90,000 to 120,000 clones, about 94% seen once. Germline V gene data show CDR1 as SGHKS and CDR2 as YYEKEE (reference sequence). CDR3 length: 15 residues. The V end was cut by 2 bases, the J end by 4 bases, with 15 bases between. The source of the sample is a study of cytomegalovirus exposure and HLA in healthy donors. Study-wide findings and caveats: Subsequent analysis of the approximately 110 validation repertoires found a tendency for first-cohort TCR clusters to co-occur. Investigators reported under 200 TCR beta chains as tied to cytomegalovirus.

This TCR was recovered from a woman aged 18 to 35 in good health and CMV-seronegative. The J gene is TRBJ1-2, the V gene TRBV5-5, with TRBD1 as a possible D gene (5 bases). The sequenced material came from PBMCs. The CDR3 loop reads CASSFGRGEAYGYTF. CDR3 nucleotides: TGTGCCAGCAGCTTCGGGAGAGGGGAAGCCTATGGCTACACCTTC.